One and the same sample provided the 18 T cell receptor beta chains below, sequenced in a study of CD8 T cells in Susac syndrome. Random hexamers primed reverse transcription of 0.5 to 1 ug RNA. TCRdb ran MiXCR on the immunoSEQ multiplex PCR reads and lists one entry per CDR3 protein. Altogether 100,000 to 150,000 distinct CDR3 sequences are present, just under 95% being singletons, with the ten largest covering 0.065% to 0.1%. Sequencing was performed on CD4+ T cells from PBMCs. These receptors were taken from a human donor in good health.

V gene TRBV3-1 combines with J gene TRBJ2-5; tentatively, D is TRBD2 (7 bases). Per germline, CDR1 LGHDT and CDR2 YNNKEL (reference sequence). The CDR3 is 14 residues long. V lost 6 bases and J lost 7, with 18 bases in between. The CDR3 DNA reads TGTGCCAGCAGACCAGGGACACCGGGAGGGACCCAGTACTTC. Amino acids: CASRPGTPGGTQYF.

This chain links TRBV9 with TRBJ1-2; the match to TRBD1 covers 10 bases. This CDR3 has 14 amino acids. V lost 0 bases and J lost 7; bases outside the gene matches: 3. CDR1 is SGDLS, CDR2 YYNGEE, per germline. The CDR3 nucleotides read TGTGCCAGCAGCGTAGGACAGGGGGCCTTTGGCTACACCTTC. It is translated as CASSVGQGAFGYTF.

The V call is TRBV20-1, the J call TRBJ1-2; possibly TRBD1 for D (5 bases). CDR3 length: 13 residues. Per germline, CDR1 DFQATT and CDR2 SNEGSKA (reference sequence). Trimming took 0 bases from V and 4 from J, leaving 9 bases between them. The CDR3 DNA reads as TGCAGTGCTAGAGAGGGGCAGGCCTATGGCTACACCTTC. Its protein is CSAREGQAYGYTF.

The chain links TRBV20-1 to TRBJ1-1, with D uncertain. Trimming removed 3 bases at V and 1 base at J, with 15 bases between. This CDR3 region has 15 residues. The germline V gene has CDR1 DFQATT and CDR2 SNEGSKA (reference sequence). CDR3: CSARDWAPANTEAFF. CDR3 bases: TGCAGTGCTAGGGATTGGGCTCCCGCGAACACTGAAGCTTTCTTT.

The genes are TRBV27 and TRBJ1-1; no firm D call. Trimming removed 4 bases at V and 8 bases at J, with 8 bases between. This CDR3 is built from 11 residues. Per germline, CDR1 MNHEY and CDR2 SMNVEV (reference sequence). CDR3 nucleotide sequence: TGTGCCAGCAGTTCGAGCCGGGAAGCTTTCTTT. This codes for CASSSSREAFF.

This clonotype was seen only once. The CDR3 loop reads CASSSAGSSYEQYF. As DNA, the CDR3 is TGTGCCAGCAGCTCGGCAGGGAGCTCCTACGAGCAGTACTTC. This rearrangement joins TRBV5-5 to TRBJ2-7, with D perhaps matching TRBD1 or TRBD2 (5 bases each). Trimming took 3 bases from V and 0 from J, leaving 10 bases between them. Germline V CDR1 and CDR2: SGHKS, YYEKEE (reference sequence). The CDR3 spans 14 residues.

The genes are TRBV15 and TRBJ1-2; the D is unclear. This CDR3 contains 12 residues. V lost 0 bases and J 5 bases, leaving 4 bases between the germline ends. Germline V gene data show CDR1 as LNHNV and CDR2 as YYDKDF (reference sequence). In nucleotides, the CDR3 is TGTGCCACCAGCAGAGATAATTATGGCTACACCTTC. Its protein product is CATSRDNYGYTF.

The chain uses TRBV3-1 and TRBJ1-2; D call uncertain. Per the germline V gene, CDR1 is LGHDT and CDR2 is YNNKEL (reference sequence). The CDR3 sequence is 12 residues long. V was trimmed by 6 bases and J by 6 bases, leaving 11 bases between them. CDR3 in DNA: TGTGCCAGCAGAGCGGATACGGATGGCTACACCTTC. Its protein product is CASRADTDGYTF.

The chain joins TRBV20-1 to TRBJ1-1; maybe TRBD1 (5 bases). V was cut by 3 bases and J by 7 bases, with 12 bases left in between. Germline V gives CDR1 DFQATT, CDR2 SNEGSKA (reference sequence). CDR3 length: 12 amino acids. CDR3 bases: TGCAGTGCTAGCCGGCAGGGAAGTGAAGCTTTCTTT. Protein: CSASRQGSEAFF.

CDR3 loop: CSARERLVQETQYF. In DNA, the CDR3 is TGCAGTGCTAGAGAGCGACTGGTACAAGAGACCCAGTACTTC. J is TRBJ2-5 and V is TRBV20-1; no clear D. The germline V gene encodes CDR1 DFQATT and CDR2 SNEGSKA (reference sequence). V gave up 0 bases and J gave up 2 bases, with 10 bases separating them. This CDR3 is 14 amino acids long.

The rearrangement uses TRBV10-3 and TRBJ2-2, with D perhaps TRBD1 (5 bases). This CDR3 spans 15 amino acids. V shed 8 bases and J shed 1 base, with 14 bases lying between them. Germline loops: CDR1 ENHRY, CDR2 SYGVKD. As DNA, the CDR3 is TGTGCCATCCAGGAACCTACAGGGAACACCGGGGAGCTGTTTTTT. The encoded protein is CAIQEPTGNTGELFF.

Concerning this clonotype itself: An end of the junction differs from the germline gene, which may be a read error. The genes are TRBV25-1 and TRBJ2-1; the D gene is possibly TRBD2 (6 bases). From germline, CDR1 is MGHDK and CDR2 SYGVNS. This CDR3 spans 13 amino acids. CDR3 bases: TGTGCCACCAAGGAGGGCTCCCACAATGAGCAGTTCTTC. It translates to CATKEGSHNEQFF.

The V gene is TRBV29-1, the J gene TRBJ2-4, with D tentatively TRBD1 or TRBD2 (7 bases each). The CDR3 is made up of 13 amino acids. Germline CDR1 reads SQVTM; CDR2 reads ANQGSEA. The ends were cut back, 1 base at V and 5 bases at J, with 9 bases in the middle. In nucleotides, the CDR3 is TGCAGCGTTGAAGCAGGGGGGGAAAACATTCAGTACTTC. Its translation: CSVEAGGENIQYF.

The chain links TRBV7-2 to TRBJ2-5; D unresolved. There are 13 residues in the CDR3. Germline V CDR1 and CDR2: SGHTA, FQGNSA. Trimming took 4 bases from V and 3 from J, leaving 9 bases between them. CDR3 DNA sequence: TGTGCCAGCAGCTCCCACGTGGAAGAGACCCAGTACTTC. It translates to CASSSHVEETQYF.

The chain is built from TRBV19 and TRBJ1-2; tentatively, D is TRBD1 (6 bases). With 7 bases removed from V and 4 bases from J, the gap between germline ends came to 16 bases. From germline, CDR1 is LNHDA and CDR2 SQIVND (reference sequence). The CDR3 covers 14 residues. The CDR3 DNA sequence: TGTGCCAGTACCTCTGGACAGTCCCGCTATGGCTACACCTTC. Translating gives CASTSGQSRYGYTF.

The chain recombines TRBV30 with TRBJ1-2; 7 bases agree with TRBD1. There are 10 residues in the CDR3. V lost 4 bases and J lost 8; bases outside the gene matches: 1. Germline V gives CDR1 GTSNPN, CDR2 SVGIG (reference sequence). The CDR3 here is CAWKQGGYTF. In nucleotides, the CDR3 is TGTGCCTGGAAACAGGGGGGCTACACCTTC.

The chain is built from TRBV27 and TRBJ2-1; 13 nucleotides line up with TRBD2. Germline V gives CDR1 MNHEY, CDR2 SMNVEV (reference sequence). The CDR3 consists of 20 residues. The trim removed 1 base at V and 2 bases at J, leaving 11 bases unmatched. This CDR3 is CASSLFSWTSGSKAYNEQFF. Written as DNA, the CDR3 is TGTGCCAGCAGTTTATTTTCCTGGACTAGCGGGAGCAAGGCCTACAATGAGCAGTTCTTC.

The rearrangement links TRBV3-1 to TRBJ1-1; D is undetermined. The CDR3 runs 15 residues. V shed 0 bases and J shed 1 base, with 9 bases lying between them. Germline values: CDR1 LGHDT, CDR2 YNNKEL (reference sequence). This CDR3 reads CASSQDLIKNTEAFF. In nucleotides, the CDR3 is TGTGCCAGCAGCCAAGATCTGATAAAGAACACTGAAGCTTTCTTT.